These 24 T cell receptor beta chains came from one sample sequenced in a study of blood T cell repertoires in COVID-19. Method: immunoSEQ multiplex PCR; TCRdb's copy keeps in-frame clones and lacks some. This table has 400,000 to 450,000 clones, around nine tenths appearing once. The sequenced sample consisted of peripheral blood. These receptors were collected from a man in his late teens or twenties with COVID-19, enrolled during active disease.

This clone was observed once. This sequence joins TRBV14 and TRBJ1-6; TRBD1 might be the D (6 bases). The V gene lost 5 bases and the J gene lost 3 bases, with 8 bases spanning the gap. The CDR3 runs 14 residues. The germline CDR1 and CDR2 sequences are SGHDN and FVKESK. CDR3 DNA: TGTGCCAGCAGCTACAGGGTCTATAATTCACCCCTCCACTTT. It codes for CASSYRVYNSPLHF.

The CDR3 is CASSRTTGSPTEAFF. In nucleotides, the CDR3 is TGCGCCAGCAGCCGAACAACAGGGAGCCCCACTGAAGCTTTCTTT. This sequence joins TRBV4-1 and TRBJ1-1; weak D call: TRBD1 (6 bases). There are 15 residues in the CDR3. Germline-derived CDR1 and CDR2 are MGHRA and YSYEKL. The V end was cut by 4 bases, the J end by 4 bases, with 16 bases between.

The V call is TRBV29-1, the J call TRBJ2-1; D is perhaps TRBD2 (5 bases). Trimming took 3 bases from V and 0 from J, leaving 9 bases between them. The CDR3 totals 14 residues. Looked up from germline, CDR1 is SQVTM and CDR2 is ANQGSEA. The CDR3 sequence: CSVDQGSSYNEQFF. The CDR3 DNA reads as TGCAGCGTTGACCAAGGGAGCTCCTACAATGAGCAGTTCTTC.

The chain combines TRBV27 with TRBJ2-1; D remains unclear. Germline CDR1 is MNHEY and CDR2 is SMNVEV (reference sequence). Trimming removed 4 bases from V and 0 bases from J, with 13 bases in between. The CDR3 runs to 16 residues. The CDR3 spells CASSYSTRSSYNEQFF. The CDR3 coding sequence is TGTGCCAGCAGTTATTCCACGAGGAGCTCCTACAATGAGCAGTTCTTC.

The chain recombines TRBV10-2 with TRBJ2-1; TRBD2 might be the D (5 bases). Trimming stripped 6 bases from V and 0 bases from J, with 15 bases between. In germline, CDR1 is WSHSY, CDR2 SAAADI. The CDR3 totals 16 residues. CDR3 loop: CASSKTVGSSYNEQFF. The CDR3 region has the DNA TGCGCCAGCAGCAAGACGGTAGGGAGCTCCTACAATGAGCAGTTCTTC.

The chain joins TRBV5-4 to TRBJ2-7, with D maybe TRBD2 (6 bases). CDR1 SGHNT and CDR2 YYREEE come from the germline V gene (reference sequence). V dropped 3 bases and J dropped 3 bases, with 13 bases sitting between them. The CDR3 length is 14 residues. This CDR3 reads CASSWKTGSYEQYF. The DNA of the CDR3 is TGTGCCAGCAGCTGGAAAACCGGGAGCTACGAGCAGTACTTC.

CDR3 region: CASSPKGTDEKLFF. CDR3 coding DNA: TGTGCCAGCAGCCCCAAGGGGACAGATGAAAAACTGTTTTTT. V and J are TRBV5-4 and TRBJ1-4, with 7 bases fitting TRBD1. This CDR3 has 14 amino acids. The V gene end was trimmed by 4 bases and the J gene end by 6 bases; junction bases not matched to a gene: 6. Per the germline V gene, CDR1 is SGHNT and CDR2 is YYREEE (reference sequence).

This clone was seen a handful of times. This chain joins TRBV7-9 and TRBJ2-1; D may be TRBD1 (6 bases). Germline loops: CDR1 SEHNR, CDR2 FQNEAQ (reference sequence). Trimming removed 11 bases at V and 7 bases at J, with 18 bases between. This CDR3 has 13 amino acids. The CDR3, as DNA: TGTGCCTCGAGTCCCGGTACAGGGAATGAGCAGTTCTTC. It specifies CASSPGTGNEQFF.

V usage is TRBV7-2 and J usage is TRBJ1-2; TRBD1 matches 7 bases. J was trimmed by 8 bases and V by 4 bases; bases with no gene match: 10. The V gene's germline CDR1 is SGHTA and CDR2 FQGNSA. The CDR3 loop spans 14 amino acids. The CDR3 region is CASSSDRSGEGYTF. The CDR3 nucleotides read TGTGCCAGCAGCTCGGACAGGTCTGGGGAAGGCTACACCTTC.

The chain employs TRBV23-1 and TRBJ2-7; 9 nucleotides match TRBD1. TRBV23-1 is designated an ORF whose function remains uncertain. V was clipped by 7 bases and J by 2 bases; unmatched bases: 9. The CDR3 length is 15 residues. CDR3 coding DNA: TGCGCCAGCATCTCCGGGACAGGGAGCACCTACGAGCAGTACTTC. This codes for CASISGTGSTYEQYF.

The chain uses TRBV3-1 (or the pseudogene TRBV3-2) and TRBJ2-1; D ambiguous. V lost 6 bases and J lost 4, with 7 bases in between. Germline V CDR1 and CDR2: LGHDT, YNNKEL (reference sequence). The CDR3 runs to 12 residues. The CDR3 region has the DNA TGTGCCAGCAGTAGACAATACAATGAGCAGTTCTTC. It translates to CASSRQYNEQFF.

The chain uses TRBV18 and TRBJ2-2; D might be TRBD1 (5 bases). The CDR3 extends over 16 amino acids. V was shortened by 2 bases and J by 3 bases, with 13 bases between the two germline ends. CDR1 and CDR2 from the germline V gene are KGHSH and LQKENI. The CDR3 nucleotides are TGTGCCAGCTCACCAATTAGCACAGGAGACACCGGGGAGCTGTTTTTT. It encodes CASSPISTGDTGELFF.

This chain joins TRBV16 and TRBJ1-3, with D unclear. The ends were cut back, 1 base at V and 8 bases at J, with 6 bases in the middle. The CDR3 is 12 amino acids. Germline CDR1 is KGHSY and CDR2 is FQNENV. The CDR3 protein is CASSQYGDTIYF. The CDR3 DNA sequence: TGTGCCAGCAGCCAATACGGGGACACCATATATTTT.

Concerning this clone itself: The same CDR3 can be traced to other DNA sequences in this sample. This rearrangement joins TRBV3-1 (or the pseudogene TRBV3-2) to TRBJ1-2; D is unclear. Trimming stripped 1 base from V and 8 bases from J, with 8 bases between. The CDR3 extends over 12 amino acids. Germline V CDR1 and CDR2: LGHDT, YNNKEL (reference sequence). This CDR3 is CASSQGPGGYTF. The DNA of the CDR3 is TGTGCCAGCAGCCAAGGACCGGGAGGCTACACCTTC.

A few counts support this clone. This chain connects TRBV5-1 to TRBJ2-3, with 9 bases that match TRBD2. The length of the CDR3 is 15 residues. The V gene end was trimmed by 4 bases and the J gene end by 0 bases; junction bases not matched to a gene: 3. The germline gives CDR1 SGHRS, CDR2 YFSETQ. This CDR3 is CASSPTSGSTDTQYF. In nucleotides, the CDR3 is TGCGCCAGCAGCCCGACTAGCGGAAGCACAGATACGCAGTATTTT.

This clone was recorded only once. The CDR3 protein is CASSLEDRPYYGYTF. The DNA for the CDR3 is TGTGCCAGCAGCTTGGAGGACAGGCCCTACTATGGCTACACCTTC. The chain has TRBV5-8 and TRBJ1-2, with 7 bases matching TRBD1. The CDR3 extends over 15 amino acids. CDR1 and CDR2 from the germline V gene are SGHTS and YDEGEE. The V gene end was trimmed by 0 bases and the J gene end by 3 bases; junction bases not matched to a gene: 5. The full variable domain, with the rest looked up from reference TRBV5-8 and TRBJ1-2, is EAGVTQSPTHLIKTRGQQATLRCSPISGHTSVYWYQQALGLGLQFLLWYDEGEERNRGNFPPRFSGRQFPNYSSELNVNALELEDSALYLCASSLEDRPYYGYTFGSGTRLTVV.

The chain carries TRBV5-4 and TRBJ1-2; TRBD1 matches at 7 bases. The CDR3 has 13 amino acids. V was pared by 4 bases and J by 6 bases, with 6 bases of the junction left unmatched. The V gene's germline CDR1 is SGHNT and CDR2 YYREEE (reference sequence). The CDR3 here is CASSLNGQDGYTF. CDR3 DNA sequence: TGTGCCAGCAGCCTTAACGGACAGGATGGCTACACCTTC.

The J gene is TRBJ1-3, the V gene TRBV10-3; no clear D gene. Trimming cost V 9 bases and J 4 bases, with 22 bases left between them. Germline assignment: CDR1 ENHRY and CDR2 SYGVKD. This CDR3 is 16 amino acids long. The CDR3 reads CAIATVNPVHGNTIYF. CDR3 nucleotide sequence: TGTGCCATTGCAACGGTTAACCCTGTCCACGGAAACACCATATATTTT.

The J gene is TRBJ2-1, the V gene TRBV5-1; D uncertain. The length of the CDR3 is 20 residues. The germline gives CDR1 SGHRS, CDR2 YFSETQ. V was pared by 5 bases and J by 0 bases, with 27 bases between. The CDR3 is CASRYGYYDPLPHSYNEQFF. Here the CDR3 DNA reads TGCGCCAGCAGATACGGGTACTATGACCCCCTCCCTCACTCCTACAATGAGCAGTTCTTC.

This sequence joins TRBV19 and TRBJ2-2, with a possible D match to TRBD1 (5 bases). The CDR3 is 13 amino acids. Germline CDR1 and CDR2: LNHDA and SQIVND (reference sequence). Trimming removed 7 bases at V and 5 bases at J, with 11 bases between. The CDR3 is CASNQGRTGELFF. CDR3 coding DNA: TGTGCCAGTAACCAGGGAAGGACCGGGGAGCTGTTTTTT. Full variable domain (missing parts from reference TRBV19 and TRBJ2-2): DGGITQSPKYLFRKEGQNVTLSCEQNLNHDAMYWYRQDPGQGLRLIYYSQIVNDFQKGDIAEGYSVSREKKESFPLTVTSAQKNPTAFYLCASNQGRTGELFFGEGSRLTVL.

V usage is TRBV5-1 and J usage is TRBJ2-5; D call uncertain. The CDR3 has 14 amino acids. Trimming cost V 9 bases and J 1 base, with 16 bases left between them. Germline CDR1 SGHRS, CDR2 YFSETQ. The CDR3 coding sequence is TGCGCCAATGTCCCGGAGTCGGGCCAAGAGACCCAGTACTTC. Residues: CANVPESGQETQYF.

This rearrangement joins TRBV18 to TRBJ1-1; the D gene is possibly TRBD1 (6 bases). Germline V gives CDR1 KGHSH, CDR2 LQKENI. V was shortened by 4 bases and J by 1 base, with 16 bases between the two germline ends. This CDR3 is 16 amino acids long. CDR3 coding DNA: TGTGCCAGCTCACTCTACAGGGTCGGTAGGAACACTGAAGCTTTCTTT. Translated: CASSLYRVGRNTEAFF.

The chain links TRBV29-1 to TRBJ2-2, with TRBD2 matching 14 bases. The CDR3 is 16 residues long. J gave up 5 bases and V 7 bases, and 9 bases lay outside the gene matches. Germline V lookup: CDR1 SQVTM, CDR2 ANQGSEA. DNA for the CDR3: TGCAGCGCACAAGGACTAGCGGGGGGTTTGACCGGGGAGCTGTTTTTT. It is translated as CSAQGLAGGLTGELFF.

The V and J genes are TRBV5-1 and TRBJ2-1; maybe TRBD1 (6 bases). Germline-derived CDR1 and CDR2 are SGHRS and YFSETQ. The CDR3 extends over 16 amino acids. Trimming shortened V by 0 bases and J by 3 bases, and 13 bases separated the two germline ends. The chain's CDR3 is CASSLGGGLGYNEQFF. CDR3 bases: TGCGCCAGCAGCTTGGGAGGGGGATTGGGCTACAATGAGCAGTTCTTC.